A single T cell receptor beta chain is shown here with its context. What it recognizes is unknown. With 6 bases removed from V and 6 bases from J, the gap between germline ends came to 13 bases. Germline lookup yields CDR1 SNHLY and CDR2 FYNNEI. CDR3 length: 13 amino acids. These data are taken from a study of cytomegalovirus exposure and HLA in healthy donors. Study observations and caveats: Follow-up analysis found HLA locus-dependent TCR association rates, highest for DRB1 and lowest for HLA-C. Presence/absence results assume similar sequencing depth per donor, which may not hold.

PCR primers comprised 60 Vbeta and 13 Jbeta primers. This table comes from immunoSEQ multiplex PCR, and its TCRdb copy is limited to in-frame clones, with some not included. The sample records about 110,000 clones, 70% to 80% being singletons. The donors comprised healthy bone marrow donors. The TCR sequence derives from a woman in her thirties or forties in good health and CMV-seronegative. This chain joins TRBV2 and TRBJ2-3, with D tentatively TRBD2 (5 bases). The sequenced material came from PBMCs. CDR3 protein: CASSSLREDTQYF. For the CDR3, the DNA is TGTGCCAGCAGCTCACTTAGGGAGGATACGCAGTATTTT. Based on the CDR3 plus reference TRBV2 and TRBJ2-3, the full variable domain is EPEVTQTPSHQVTQMGQEVILRCVPISNHLYFYWYRQILGQKVEFLVSFYNNEISEKSEIFDDQFSVERPDGSNFTLKIRSTKLEDSAMYFCASSSLREDTQYFGPGTRLTVL.